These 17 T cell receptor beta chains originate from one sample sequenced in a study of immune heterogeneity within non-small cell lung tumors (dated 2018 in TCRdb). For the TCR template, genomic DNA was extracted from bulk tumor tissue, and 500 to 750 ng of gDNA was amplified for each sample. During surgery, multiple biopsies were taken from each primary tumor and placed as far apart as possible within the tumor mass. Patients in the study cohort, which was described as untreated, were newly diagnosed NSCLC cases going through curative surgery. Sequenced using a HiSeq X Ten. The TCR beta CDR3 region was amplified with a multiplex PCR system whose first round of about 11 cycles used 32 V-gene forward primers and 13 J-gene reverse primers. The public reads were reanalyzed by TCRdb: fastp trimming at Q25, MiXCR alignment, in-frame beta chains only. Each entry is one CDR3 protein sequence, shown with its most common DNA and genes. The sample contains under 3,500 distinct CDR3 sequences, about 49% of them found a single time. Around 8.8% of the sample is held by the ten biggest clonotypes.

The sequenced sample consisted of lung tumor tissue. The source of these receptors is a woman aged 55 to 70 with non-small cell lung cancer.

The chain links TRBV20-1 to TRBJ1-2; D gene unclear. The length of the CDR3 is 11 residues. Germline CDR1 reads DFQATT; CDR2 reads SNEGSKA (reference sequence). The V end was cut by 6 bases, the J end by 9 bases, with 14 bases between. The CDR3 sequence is CSAFGEGSYTF. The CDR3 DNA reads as TGCAGTGCCTTCGGGGAGGGCAGCTACACCTTC.

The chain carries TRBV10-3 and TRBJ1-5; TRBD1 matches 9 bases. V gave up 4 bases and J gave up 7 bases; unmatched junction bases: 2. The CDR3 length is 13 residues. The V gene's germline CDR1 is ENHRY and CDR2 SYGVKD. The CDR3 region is CAISGGQGQPQHF. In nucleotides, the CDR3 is TGTGCCATCAGTGGTGGACAGGGGCAGCCCCAGCATTTT.

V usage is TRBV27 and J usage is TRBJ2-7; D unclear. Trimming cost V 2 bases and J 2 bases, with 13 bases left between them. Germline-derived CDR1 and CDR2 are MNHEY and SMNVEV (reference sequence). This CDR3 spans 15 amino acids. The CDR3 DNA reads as TGTGCCAGCAGTTTAATTGCAGGACGTCCCTACGAGCAGTACTTC. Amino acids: CASSLIAGRPYEQYF.

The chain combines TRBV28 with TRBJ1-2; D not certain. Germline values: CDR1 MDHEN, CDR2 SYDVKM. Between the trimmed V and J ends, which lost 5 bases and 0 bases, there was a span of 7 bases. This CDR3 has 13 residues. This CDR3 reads CASSQATNYGYTF. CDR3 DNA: TGTGCCAGCAGTCAGGCAACTAACTATGGCTACACCTTC.

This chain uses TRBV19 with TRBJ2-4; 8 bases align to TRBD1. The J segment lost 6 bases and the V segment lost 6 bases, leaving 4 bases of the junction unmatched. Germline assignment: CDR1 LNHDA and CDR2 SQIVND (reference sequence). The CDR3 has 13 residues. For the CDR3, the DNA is TGTGCCAGTAGAAACGGACAGGGAAACATTCAGTACTTC. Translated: CASRNGQGNIQYF.

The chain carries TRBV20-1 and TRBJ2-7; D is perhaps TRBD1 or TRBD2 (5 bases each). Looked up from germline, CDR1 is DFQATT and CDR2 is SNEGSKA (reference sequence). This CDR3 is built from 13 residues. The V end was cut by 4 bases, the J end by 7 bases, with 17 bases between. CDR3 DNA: TGCAGTGCTAAAAGCAGGGACCTCATAGAGCAGTACTTC. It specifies CSAKSRDLIEQYF.

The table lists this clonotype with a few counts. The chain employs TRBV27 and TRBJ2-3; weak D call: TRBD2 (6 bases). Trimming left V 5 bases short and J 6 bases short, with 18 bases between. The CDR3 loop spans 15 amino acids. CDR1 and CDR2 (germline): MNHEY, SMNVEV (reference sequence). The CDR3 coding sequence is TGTGCCAGCAGTCCTATCGGAGGGGCGGCCGATACGCAGTATTTT. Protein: CASSPIGGAADTQYF.

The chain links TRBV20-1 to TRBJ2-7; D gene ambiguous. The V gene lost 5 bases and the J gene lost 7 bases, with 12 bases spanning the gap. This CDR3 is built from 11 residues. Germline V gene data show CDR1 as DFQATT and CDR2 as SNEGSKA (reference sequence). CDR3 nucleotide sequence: TGCAGTGCTCGAATGGGTACGGAGCAGTACTTC. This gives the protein CSARMGTEQYF.

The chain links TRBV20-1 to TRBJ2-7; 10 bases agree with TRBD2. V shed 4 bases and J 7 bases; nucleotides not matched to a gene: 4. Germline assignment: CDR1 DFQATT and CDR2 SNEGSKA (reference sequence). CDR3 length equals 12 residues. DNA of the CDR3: TGCAGTGCTACGAGGACTAGCGGAGAGCAGTACTTC. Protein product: CSATRTSGEQYF.

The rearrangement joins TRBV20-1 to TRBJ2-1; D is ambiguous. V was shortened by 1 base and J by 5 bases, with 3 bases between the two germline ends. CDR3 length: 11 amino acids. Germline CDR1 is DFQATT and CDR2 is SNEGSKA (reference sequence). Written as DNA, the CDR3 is TGCAGTGCTAGAGCAAACAATGAGCAGTTCTTC. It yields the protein CSARANNEQFF.

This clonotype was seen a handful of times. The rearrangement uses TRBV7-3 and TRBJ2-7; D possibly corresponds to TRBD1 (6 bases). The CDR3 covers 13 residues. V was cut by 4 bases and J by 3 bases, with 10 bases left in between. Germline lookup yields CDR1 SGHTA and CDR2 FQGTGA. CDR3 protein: CASSYLQGYEQYF. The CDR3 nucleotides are TGTGCCAGCAGCTACTTACAGGGCTACGAGCAGTACTTC.

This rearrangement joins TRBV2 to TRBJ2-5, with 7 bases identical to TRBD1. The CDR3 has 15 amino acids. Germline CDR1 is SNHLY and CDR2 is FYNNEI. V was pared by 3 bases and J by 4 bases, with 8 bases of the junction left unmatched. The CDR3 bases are TGTGCCAGCAGTGAGGCACGGACAGGAGTAGAGACCCAGTACTTC. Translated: CASSEARTGVETQYF.

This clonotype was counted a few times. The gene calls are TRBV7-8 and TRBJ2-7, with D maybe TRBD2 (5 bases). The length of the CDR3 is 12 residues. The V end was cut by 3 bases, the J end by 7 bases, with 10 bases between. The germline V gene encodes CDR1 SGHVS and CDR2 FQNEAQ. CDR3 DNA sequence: TGTGCCAGCAGCTTCGGGGTGGGGGAGCAGTACTTC. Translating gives CASSFGVGEQYF.

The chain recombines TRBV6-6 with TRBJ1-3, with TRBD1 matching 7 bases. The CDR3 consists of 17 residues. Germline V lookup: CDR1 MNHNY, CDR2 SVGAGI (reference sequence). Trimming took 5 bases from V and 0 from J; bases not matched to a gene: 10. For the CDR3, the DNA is TGTGCCAGCAGTAAAAAGTCGACAGGGAGCTCTGGAAACACCATATATTTT. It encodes CASSKKSTGSSGNTIYF.

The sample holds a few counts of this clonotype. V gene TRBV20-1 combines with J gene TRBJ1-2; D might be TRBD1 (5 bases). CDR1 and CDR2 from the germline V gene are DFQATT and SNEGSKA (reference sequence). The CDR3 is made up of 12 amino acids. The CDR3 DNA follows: TGCAATGCCTGGGGGGTTAACTATGGCTACACCTTC. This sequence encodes CNAWGVNYGYTF.

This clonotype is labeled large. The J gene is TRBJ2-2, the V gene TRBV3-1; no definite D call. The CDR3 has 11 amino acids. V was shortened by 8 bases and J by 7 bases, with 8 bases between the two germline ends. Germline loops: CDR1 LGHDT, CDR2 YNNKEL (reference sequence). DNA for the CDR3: TGTGCCAGCCAATCCCTCGGGGAGCTGTTTTTT. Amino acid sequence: CASQSLGELFF.

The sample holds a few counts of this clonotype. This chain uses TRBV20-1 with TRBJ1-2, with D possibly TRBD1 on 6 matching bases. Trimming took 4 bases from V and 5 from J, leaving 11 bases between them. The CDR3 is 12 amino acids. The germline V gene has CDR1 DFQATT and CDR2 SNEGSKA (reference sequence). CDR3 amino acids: CSAKGGRYGYTF. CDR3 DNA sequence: TGCAGTGCTAAAGGGGGAAGGTATGGCTACACCTTC.